The 27 T cell receptor beta chains listed next were all sequenced from one sample in a study of blood T cell repertoires in COVID-19. Sequenced by immunoSEQ multiplex PCR; TCRdb stores in-frame clones only, minus some. The data contain around 230,000 clones, 75% to 90% of them singletons. Specimen: peripheral blood. All receptors come from a man in his sixties who had recovered from COVID-19.

The CDR3 sequence: CASSRQGATGELFF. CDR3 DNA sequence: TGTGCCAGCAGCCGCCAGGGGGCAACCGGGGAGCTGTTTTTT. The chain recombines TRBV6-5 with TRBJ2-2, with 8 bases lining up with TRBD1. CDR3 length equals 14 residues. The ends lost 6 bases at V and 5 bases at J; junction bases unmatched: 5. In germline, CDR1 is MNHEY, CDR2 SVGAGI.

The chain employs TRBV10-3 and TRBJ2-5; tentative D call: TRBD2 (5 bases). Germline-derived CDR1 and CDR2 are ENHRY and SYGVKD. The CDR3 sequence is 14 residues long. Trimming left V 4 bases short and J 4 bases short, with 13 bases between. The CDR3 bases are TGTGCCATCAGTGCAGTTGGTGGAGGAGAGACCCAGTACTTC. Translated, it gives CAISAVGGGETQYF.

The chain carries TRBV9 and TRBJ1-2; D remains unclear. Germline CDR1 and CDR2: SGDLS and YYNGEE. Deletions cut 0 bases from V and 4 bases from J, with 10 bases between. The CDR3 runs to 14 residues. CDR3 nucleotides: TGTGCCAGCAGCGTAGGGGGAGGGATCTATGGCTACACCTTC. Its protein product is CASSVGGGIYGYTF.

The chain couples TRBV7-9 to TRBJ2-3; possibly TRBD2 for D (6 bases). V dropped 5 bases and J dropped 0 bases, with 15 bases sitting between them. Germline assignment: CDR1 SEHNR and CDR2 FQNEAQ (reference sequence). CDR3 length equals 16 residues. The CDR3 sequence: CASSLGTGVSTDTQYF. DNA for the CDR3: TGTGCCAGCAGCCTTGGGACGGGAGTTAGCACAGATACGCAGTATTTT.

The DNA for the CDR3 is TGTGCCAGCAGCCGGGACAGCTATGGCTACACCTTC. Protein: CASSRDSYGYTF. The rearrangement uses TRBV6-5 and TRBJ1-2, with TRBD1 matching 7 bases. The V and J ends lost 6 bases and 4 bases, in that order; junction bases with no gene match: 2. This CDR3 is built from 12 residues. The V gene's germline CDR1 is MNHEY and CDR2 SVGAGI.

This clone turned up a few times. V usage is TRBV19 and J usage is TRBJ1-5, with 7 bases matching TRBD1. Germline V gene lookup returns CDR1 LNHDA and CDR2 SQIVND (reference sequence). This CDR3 is 17 amino acids long. The J segment lost 5 bases and the V segment lost 4 bases, leaving 14 bases of the junction unmatched. The CDR3, as DNA: TGTGCCAGTAGTAGTTTTTGGATGGACAGGAGGGATCAGCCCCAGCATTTT. This sequence encodes CASSSFWMDRRDQPQHF.

A word on this clone: The sample contains more than one DNA sequence encoding this CDR3. The chain recombines TRBV15 with TRBJ1-5; D gene uncertain. V lost 0 bases and J 1 base, leaving 10 bases between the germline ends. Germline CDR1 and CDR2: LNHNV and YYDKDF (reference sequence). CDR3 length: 16 amino acids. CDR3 bases: TGTGCCACCAGCAGAGATCGCGAGAGGAGCAATCAGCCCCAGCATTTT. This sequence encodes CATSRDRERSNQPQHF.

The rearrangement uses TRBV18 and TRBJ1-4; 8 bases match TRBD1. Per germline, CDR1 KGHSH and CDR2 LQKENI. The V segment lost 3 bases and the J segment 8 bases; nucleotides outside the gene matches: 11. The CDR3 extends over 16 amino acids. In DNA form, the CDR3 reads TGTGCCAGCTCACCGACAAGACAGGGGCGGGTCGAAAAACTGTTTTTT. This translates into CASSPTRQGRVEKLFF.

This clone has more than one count but fewer than ten. V usage is TRBV7-2 and J usage is TRBJ1-1; perhaps TRBD1 as D (5 bases). The germline V gene has CDR1 SGHTA and CDR2 FQGNSA. The ends were cut back, 2 bases at V and 5 bases at J, with 9 bases in the middle. This CDR3 region has 13 residues. CDR3 sequence: CASSLSGGTEAFF. The CDR3 DNA reads TGTGCCAGCAGCTTAAGTGGGGGGACTGAAGCTTTCTTT.

The chain is built from TRBV6-5 and TRBJ2-1; TRBD1 matches at 9 bases. Germline trimming cut 2 bases from V and 6 bases from J; bases unmatched to any gene: 2. CDR3 length equals 14 residues. The V gene's germline CDR1 is MNHEY and CDR2 SVGAGI. CDR3: CASSYGTGSNEQFF. The CDR3 DNA reads TGTGCCAGCAGTTACGGGACAGGGTCCAATGAGCAGTTCTTC.

This chain connects TRBV6-1 to TRBJ1-2, with 8 positions matching TRBD1. The germline gives CDR1 MNHNS, CDR2 SASEGT. V dropped 1 base and J dropped 8; count of bases not matched to a gene: 6. The CDR3 loop spans 14 amino acids. The CDR3: CASSEGQGARGYTF. CDR3 coding DNA: TGTGCCAGCAGTGAAGGGCAGGGGGCTCGAGGCTACACCTTC.

This sequence joins TRBV7-8 and TRBJ2-1, with no clear D. The CDR3 length is 13 residues. Germline V gives CDR1 SGHVS, CDR2 FQNEAQ. The germline V and J ends were trimmed by 2 bases and 8 bases, with 10 bases remaining between them. CDR3 residues: CASSLSRFDEQFF. The CDR3 nucleotides read TGTGCCAGCAGCTTATCCAGGTTCGATGAGCAGTTCTTC.

CDR3 loop: CASSFPPEAGRSYEQYF. The CDR3 DNA is TGTGCCAGCAGTTTCCCACCCGAAGCGGGGCGCTCCTACGAGCAGTACTTC. V and J are TRBV28 and TRBJ2-7, with 7 nucleotides matching TRBD2. CDR1 and CDR2 (germline): MDHEN, SYDVKM. The trim removed 3 bases at V and 0 bases at J, leaving 11 bases unmatched. The CDR3 covers 17 residues.

Details on this clone: Within the sample, other DNA sequences also encode this same CDR3. The J gene is TRBJ2-3, the V gene TRBV5-1, with D possibly TRBD2 on 5 matching bases. Trimming left V 7 bases short and J 1 base short, with 13 bases between. Germline-derived CDR1 and CDR2 are SGHRS and YFSETQ. The CDR3 contains 14 residues. This CDR3 reads CASSVSGRTDTQYF. The CDR3 DNA sequence: TGCGCCAGCTCGGTGAGCGGCCGCACAGATACGCAGTATTTT.

The chain carries TRBV24-1 and TRBJ2-2, with TRBD1 identical over 8 bases. The CDR3 totals 16 residues. CDR1 KGHDR and CDR2 SFDVKD come from the germline V gene. The V segment lost 4 bases and the J segment 3 bases; nucleotides outside the gene matches: 6. The CDR3 here is CATSDRTGWDTGELFF. The CDR3 DNA sequence: TGTGCCACCAGTGACAGGACAGGGTGGGACACCGGGGAGCTGTTTTTT.

This CDR3 reads CASSRDRADTQYF. DNA of the CDR3: TGTGCCAGCAGCCGGGACAGAGCAGATACGCAGTATTTT. The chain combines TRBV3-1 (or the pseudogene TRBV3-2) with TRBJ2-3; 7 nucleotides align to TRBD1. Germline V gene sequence: CDR1 LGHDT, CDR2 YNNKEL (reference sequence). The J segment lost 4 bases and the V segment lost 4 bases, leaving 2 bases of the junction unmatched. The CDR3 has 13 amino acids.

The genes are TRBV5-6 and TRBJ2-3, with 13 bases identical to TRBD2. V was pared by 2 bases and J by 4 bases, with 4 bases of the junction left unmatched. Germline assignment: CDR1 SGHDT and CDR2 YYEEEE. This CDR3 is built from 16 residues. The CDR3 DNA follows: TGTGCCAGCAGCTTCCTTACTAGCGGGGGGGCAGATACGCAGTATTTT. Amino acids: CASSFLTSGGADTQYF.

The rearrangement links TRBV7-9 to TRBJ1-5; D gene ambiguous. Trimming took 1 base from V and 1 from J, leaving 14 bases between them. This CDR3 region has 17 residues. Per germline, CDR1 SEHNR and CDR2 FQNEAQ (reference sequence). Here the CDR3 DNA reads TGTGCCAGCAGCTTAGGTGTCCTCTCCTCCAGCAATCAGCCCCAGCATTTT. Translated: CASSLGVLSSSNQPQHF. The full variable domain, its missing parts supplied by reference TRBV7-9 and TRBJ1-5, is DTGVSQNPRHKITKRGQNVTFRCDPISEHNRLYWYRQTLGQGPEFLTYFQNEAQLEKSRLLSDRFSAERPKGSFSTLEIQRTEQGDSAMYLCASSLGVLSSSNQPQHFGDGTRLSIL.

The table lists this clone with a few counts. J is TRBJ2-7 and V is TRBV7-2, with TRBD1 identical over 9 bases. Germline V lookup: CDR1 SGHTA, CDR2 FQGNSA. The CDR3 has 16 amino acids. V shed 3 bases and J 1 base; nucleotides not matched to a gene: 7. The CDR3 DNA reads as TGTGCCAGCAGCTTGCCCGGACAGGGGACATCCTACGAGCAGTACTTC. Protein product: CASSLPGQGTSYEQYF.

This chain joins TRBV5-1 and TRBJ2-7; 9 bases map to TRBD1. The germline V gene encodes CDR1 SGHRS and CDR2 YFSETQ. This CDR3 has 14 residues. Losses at the gene ends were 3 bases for V and 4 bases for J; bases not matched to a gene: 5. This chain's CDR3 is CASSSGTGRYEQYF. CDR3 in DNA: TGCGCCAGCAGCTCTGGGACAGGGAGGTACGAGCAGTACTTC.

This sequence joins TRBV27 and TRBJ2-4; D is perhaps TRBD2 (5 bases). V lost 7 bases and J 7 bases, leaving 14 bases between the germline ends. The germline gives CDR1 MNHEY, CDR2 SMNVEV (reference sequence). The length of the CDR3 is 13 residues. CDR3 protein: CASIQRPGNIQYF. The CDR3 DNA reads as TGTGCCAGCATTCAGCGGCCCGGGAACATTCAGTACTTC.

This chain joins TRBV7-6 and TRBJ1-5; TRBD1 matches at 9 bases. The CDR3 is made up of 15 amino acids. Germline V gene lookup returns CDR1 SGHVS and CDR2 FNYEAQ. The V and J ends lost 4 bases and 3 bases, in that order; junction bases with no gene match: 4. In DNA, the CDR3 is TGTGCCAGCAGCTCCGGGACAGGGCCCAATCAGCCCCAGCATTTT. It encodes CASSSGTGPNQPQHF.

V gene TRBV6-5 combines with J gene TRBJ2-7, with D possibly being TRBD2 (5 bases). Germline CDR1 MNHEY, CDR2 SVGAGI. With 6 bases removed from V and 1 base from J, the gap between germline ends came to 13 bases. The CDR3 has 14 amino acids. The CDR3 sequence: CASSRGVVSYEQYF. CDR3 nucleotides: TGTGCCAGCAGCCGGGGTGTAGTGTCCTACGAGCAGTACTTC.

The chain joins TRBV5-1 to TRBJ2-5; D is undetermined. Deletions cut 6 bases from V and 5 bases from J, with 17 bases between. In germline, CDR1 is SGHRS, CDR2 YFSETQ. CDR3 size: 14 residues. This CDR3 reads CASTAVAQAETQYF. CDR3 DNA sequence: TGCGCCAGCACCGCCGTCGCCCAAGCGGAGACCCAGTACTTC.

The chain recombines TRBV7-9 with TRBJ2-5; possibly TRBD1 for D (6 bases). V was trimmed by 7 bases and J by 5 bases, leaving 20 bases between them. Germline V lookup: CDR1 SEHNR, CDR2 FQNEAQ (reference sequence). The CDR3 has 15 residues. The CDR3 DNA sequence: TGTGCCAGCACCCAGGGGCAATCTGATCGGGAGACCCAGTACTTC. This encodes CASTQGQSDRETQYF. Filled out from reference TRBV7-9 and TRBJ2-5, the complete variable domain reads DTGVSQNPRHKITKRGQNVTFRCDPISEHNRLYWYRQTLGQGPEFLTYFQNEAQLEKSRLLSDRFSAERPKGSFSTLEIQRTEQGDSAMYLCASTQGQSDRETQYFGPGTRLLVL.

The CDR3 loop reads CASSGTGVSYEQYF. The DNA of the CDR3 is TGTGCCAGCAGTGGCACCGGGGTCTCCTACGAGCAGTACTTC. V is TRBV25-1 and J is TRBJ2-7; D is perhaps TRBD2 (5 bases). CDR3 length: 14 residues. Deletions cut 4 bases from V and 0 bases from J, with 10 bases between. Germline values: CDR1 MGHDK, CDR2 SYGVNS.

The rearrangement joins TRBV18 to TRBJ2-3, with 9 nucleotides matching TRBD2. From germline, CDR1 is KGHSH and CDR2 LQKENI. Trimming removed 4 bases from V and 1 base from J; junction bases left unmatched: 3. The CDR3 is 15 residues long. The CDR3 loop is CASSQQRGGTDTQYF. CDR3 nucleotides: TGTGCCAGCTCACAACAGCGGGGGGGCACAGATACGCAGTATTTT.